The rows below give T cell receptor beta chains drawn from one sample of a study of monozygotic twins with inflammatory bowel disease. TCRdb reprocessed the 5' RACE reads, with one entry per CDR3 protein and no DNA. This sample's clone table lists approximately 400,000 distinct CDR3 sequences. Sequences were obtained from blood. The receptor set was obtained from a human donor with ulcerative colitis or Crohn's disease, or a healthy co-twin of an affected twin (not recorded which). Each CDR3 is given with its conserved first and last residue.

CDR3 protein: CASSQDGVNEQFF
V gene: TRBV3-1
J gene: TRBJ2-1

CDR3 protein: CASGPGQGVAYEQYF
V gene: TRBV27
J gene: TRBJ2-7

CDR3 protein: CASSLARLAVGNEQFF
V gene: TRBV7-9
J gene: TRBJ2-1

CDR3 protein: CSARGEAEAFF
V gene: TRBV20-1
J gene: TRBJ1-1

CDR3 protein: CASSQVLRTTYEQYF
V gene: TRBV4-2
J gene: TRBJ2-7

CDR3 protein: CASSLTPPLGGYTF
V gene: TRBV7-2
J gene: TRBJ1-2

CDR3 protein: CSSRGSISYNEQFF
V gene: TRBV20-1
J gene: TRBJ2-1

CDR3 protein: CASAFGGIETQYF
V gene: TRBV6-2/TRBV6-3
J gene: TRBJ2-5

CDR3 protein: CASSYQRGPYNEQFF
V gene: TRBV6-5
J gene: TRBJ2-1

CDR3 protein: CASSQEYSNQPQHF
V gene: TRBV4-2
J gene: TRBJ1-5

CDR3 protein: CASRTVAGGYNEQFF
V gene: TRBV2
J gene: TRBJ2-1

CDR3 protein: CASSPGLAGAHTGELFF
V gene: TRBV5-6
J gene: TRBJ2-2

CDR3 protein: CASTSADTQYF
V gene: TRBV6-6
J gene: TRBJ2-3

CDR3 protein: CASSPHERVGTEAFF
V gene: TRBV9
J gene: TRBJ1-1

CDR3 protein: CAWNSGLNQPQHF
V gene: TRBV30
J gene: TRBJ1-5

CDR3 protein: CASSDRRVGTQYF
V gene: TRBV6-1
J gene: TRBJ2-5

CDR3 protein: CASSSGITTDTQYF
V gene: TRBV4-3
J gene: TRBJ2-3

CDR3 protein: CASSSYNQETQYF
V gene: TRBV7-2
J gene: TRBJ2-5

CDR3 protein: CASSPLSGEKVQETQYF
V gene: TRBV28
J gene: TRBJ2-5

CDR3 protein: CASRSDGPSGNTIYF
V gene: TRBV28
J gene: TRBJ1-3

CDR3 protein: CASSVRGNTDTQYF
V gene: TRBV9
J gene: TRBJ2-3

CDR3 protein: CSAKRNGNEQFF
V gene: TRBV20-1
J gene: TRBJ2-1

CDR3 protein: CASSLKTEAFF
V gene: TRBV12-3/TRBV12-4
J gene: TRBJ1-1

CDR3 protein: CASSHEILTGGYGYTF
V gene: TRBV7-9
J gene: TRBJ1-2

CDR3 protein: CASSLVTGDEAFF
V gene: TRBV7-9
J gene: TRBJ1-1

CDR3 protein: CSARDPGQGGYEQYF
V gene: TRBV20-1
J gene: TRBJ2-7

CDR3 protein: CSAKPGQQNEQYF
V gene: TRBV29-1
J gene: TRBJ2-7